These 29 T cell receptor beta chains originate from one sample sequenced in a study of T cell repertoires in ileal Crohn's disease (dated by TCRdb to the late 2010s). The library came from the immunoSEQ multiplex PCR assay. TCRdb stores this immuneACCESS table with in-frame sequences only. Part of the clones is absent; in the studies checked, under half of the shortfall reflects unresolved V genes, and no reason is known for the rest. Here the sample has approximately 17,000 clones; 83% occur a single time. Clones ranked in the top ten supply over 9% of the sample. The sequencing input was ileal tissue. The receptor set was obtained from an adult with Crohn's disease.

This chain uses TRBV5-6 with TRBJ1-6, with TRBD1 identical over 9 bases. CDR1 SGHDT and CDR2 YYEEEE come from the germline V gene. The CDR3 contains 15 residues. V lost 5 bases, J lost 4 bases, and 4 bases stayed unmatched. CDR3 DNA: TGTGCCAGCAGTCCCGGGACAGGGTATAATTCACCCCTCCACTTT. It yields the protein CASSPGTGYNSPLHF. Combining the CDR3 with reference TRBV5-6 and TRBJ1-6 gives the whole variable domain DAGVTQSPTHLIKTRGQQVTLRCSPKSGHDTVSWYQQALGQGPQFIFQYYEEEERQRGNFPDRFSGHQFPNYSSELNVNALLLGDSALYLCASSPGTGYNSPLHFGNGTRLTVT.

The count of this clone is one. The rearrangement joins TRBV27 to TRBJ1-3, with D perhaps matching TRBD1 (5 bases). The CDR3 runs to 14 residues. V dropped 6 bases and J dropped 5 bases, with 14 bases sitting between them. From germline, CDR1 is MNHEY and CDR2 SMNVEV (reference sequence). The CDR3 coding sequence is TGTGCCAGCAGCCAATTCCAGGGCCGAAACACCATATATTTT. The encoded protein is CASSQFQGRNTIYF.

The J gene is TRBJ1-4, the V gene TRBV5-1; 10 bases agree with TRBD1. With 0 bases clipped from V and 10 bases from J, the junction kept 6 bases outside the gene matches. CDR3 length: 15 residues. Per germline, CDR1 SGHRS and CDR2 YFSETQ. DNA of the CDR3: TGCGCCAGCAGCTTGGAGGCCGGGGACAGGGGAAAACTGTTTTTT. Translated, it gives CASSLEAGDRGKLFF. Combining the CDR3 with reference TRBV5-1 and TRBJ1-4 gives the whole variable domain KAGVTQTPRYLIKTRGQQVTLSCSPISGHRSVSWYQQTPGQGLQFLFEYFSETQRNKGNFPGRFSGRQFSNSRSEMNVSTLELGDSALYLCASSLEAGDRGKLFFGSGTQLSVL.

The genes are TRBV2 and TRBJ1-5; D is uncertain. The ends were cut back, 7 bases at V and 1 base at J, with 14 bases in the middle. The CDR3 sequence is 15 residues long. Germline CDR1 is SNHLY and CDR2 is FYNNEI. Here the CDR3 reads CASTPGAGSNQPQHF. The CDR3 DNA reads as TGTGCCAGCACCCCCGGTGCGGGAAGCAATCAGCCCCAGCATTTT.

The chain joins TRBV30 to TRBJ1-5; D gene unclear. Trimming took 0 bases from V and 9 from J, leaving 15 bases between them. In germline, CDR1 is GTSNPN, CDR2 SVGIG (reference sequence). The CDR3 extends over 14 amino acids. CDR3: CAWSVSGPGGPQHF. CDR3 coding DNA: TGTGCCTGGAGTGTAAGCGGACCGGGTGGGCCCCAGCATTTT.

This rearrangement joins TRBV5-6 to TRBJ2-7, with TRBD1 identical over 9 bases. The J segment lost 3 bases and the V segment lost 1 base, leaving 8 bases of the junction unmatched. CDR3 length: 16 residues. Looked up from germline, CDR1 is SGHDT and CDR2 is YYEEEE. The CDR3 nucleotides read TGTGCCAGCAGCTTGAGGTCCGGGACAGGGATCTACGAGCAGTACTTC. Its translation: CASSLRSGTGIYEQYF.

The chain recombines TRBV7-9 with TRBJ1-4; perhaps TRBD1 as D (6 bases). Trimming pared 0 bases from V and 11 bases from J, leaving 16 bases between. The CDR3 runs 15 residues. CDR1 and CDR2 (germline): SEHNR, FQNEAQ (reference sequence). The CDR3 spells CASSLAARGVGKLFF. Written as DNA, the CDR3 is TGTGCCAGCAGCTTAGCGGCCAGGGGAGTGGGGAAACTGTTTTTT.

The chain couples TRBV2 to TRBJ1-4; D is possibly TRBD1 (6 bases). Trimming shortened V by 6 bases and J by 8 bases, and 19 bases separated the two germline ends. Per the germline V gene, CDR1 is SNHLY and CDR2 is FYNNEI. The CDR3 covers 15 residues. Here the CDR3 reads CASRSGGAQGEKLFF. The CDR3 bases are TGTGCCAGCAGGTCGGGTGGGGCACAGGGAGAAAAACTGTTTTTT.

This clone showed up just once. This sequence joins TRBV9 and TRBJ2-1, with a weak D call TRBD2 (7 bases). CDR3 length: 14 residues. V lost 4 bases and J 10 bases, leaving 18 bases between the germline ends. CDR1 SGDLS and CDR2 YYNGEE come from the germline V gene. This chain's CDR3 is CASSRGAGVGEQFF. In DNA form, the CDR3 reads TGTGCCAGCAGCCGGGGGGCCGGGGTAGGGGAGCAGTTCTTC.

This clone showed up just once. The chain is built from TRBV30 and TRBJ2-4; perhaps TRBD1 as D (6 bases). The CDR3 consists of 13 residues. The V gene lost 3 bases and the J gene lost 5 bases, with 11 bases spanning the gap. Germline lookup yields CDR1 GTSNPN and CDR2 SVGIG (reference sequence). CDR3 amino acids: CAWRQGDQNIQYF. In nucleotides, the CDR3 is TGTGCCTGGAGACAGGGCGACCAAAACATTCAGTACTTC.

This rearrangement joins TRBV6-5 to TRBJ2-7, with 10 bases fitting TRBD1. This CDR3 region has 15 residues. The trim removed 4 bases at V and 6 bases at J, leaving 9 bases unmatched. Germline V lookup: CDR1 MNHEY, CDR2 SVGAGI. CDR3 residues: CASSFQTGGLSEQYF. CDR3 in DNA: TGTGCCAGCAGTTTCCAGACAGGGGGCCTGTCCGAGCAGTACTTC.

The CDR3 nucleotides are TGTGCCAGCAGCCCCCGGAGCAGACAAGAGACCCAGTACTTC. This gives the protein CASSPRSRQETQYF. The V call is TRBV7-6, the J call TRBJ2-5, with D unresolved. The germline CDR1 and CDR2 sequences are SGHVS and FNYEAQ. V dropped 5 bases and J dropped 2 bases, with 12 bases sitting between them. The CDR3 is 14 residues long. Variable domain in full (rest from reference TRBV7-6 and TRBJ2-5): GAGVSQSPRYKVTKRGQDVALRCDPISGHVSLYWYRQALGQGPEFLTYFNYEAQQDKSGLPNDRFSAERPEGSISTLTIQRTEQRDSAMYRCASSPRSRQETQYFGPGTRLLVL.

This chain links TRBV7-2 with TRBJ2-5, with 8 nucleotides matching TRBD1. CDR1 is SGHTA, CDR2 FQGNSA, per germline. The CDR3 runs 14 residues. V lost 4 bases to trimming and J lost 1 base; unmatched junction nucleotides: 2. The CDR3 spells CASSYDRGQETQYF. In DNA form, the CDR3 reads TGTGCCAGCAGCTACGACAGGGGCCAAGAGACCCAGTACTTC.

The chain uses TRBV9 and TRBJ2-3; 7 nucleotides line up with TRBD2. The CDR3 length is 15 residues. The germline CDR1 and CDR2 sequences are SGDLS and YYNGEE. Unmatched junction bases numbered 7, after V lost 2 bases and J lost 4 bases. The CDR3 loop reads CASSVTGGGPDTQYF. Written as DNA, the CDR3 is TGTGCCAGCAGCGTCACTGGCGGGGGTCCAGATACGCAGTATTTT.

This sequence joins TRBV7-2 and TRBJ2-7, with unresolved D. Trimming removed 7 bases at V and 3 bases at J, with 16 bases between. There are 14 residues in the CDR3. CDR1 and CDR2 from the germline V gene are SGHTA and FQGNSA. CDR3 residues: CASTPRASLYEQYF. The CDR3 DNA reads as TGTGCCAGCACCCCTCGCGCCTCACTCTACGAGCAGTACTTC.

The chain is built from TRBV25-1 and TRBJ1-5; D remains ambiguous. The V gene's germline CDR1 is MGHDK and CDR2 SYGVNS. The CDR3 consists of 13 residues. The V gene lost 4 bases and the J gene lost 10 bases, with 14 bases spanning the gap. CDR3 DNA: TGTGCCAGCAGTGTTAGCAGCCGGGGTCCCCAGCATTTT. The encoded protein is CASSVSSRGPQHF.

This chain uses TRBV13 with TRBJ2-5; TRBD2 might be the D (7 bases). This CDR3 has 14 residues. V lost 5 bases to trimming and J lost 5 bases, with 15 bases between them. The germline V gene has CDR1 PRHDT and CDR2 FYEKMQ (reference sequence). The CDR3 protein is CASSPRGAWETQYF. In DNA form, the CDR3 reads TGTGCCAGCAGCCCCCGGGGGGCGTGGGAGACCCAGTACTTC.

V and J are TRBV10-3 and TRBJ1-1, with D unresolved. With 4 bases removed from V and 7 bases from J, the gap between germline ends came to 16 bases. The CDR3 is made up of 14 amino acids. Germline CDR1 reads ENHRY; CDR2 reads SYGVKD. CDR3 sequence (DNA): TGTGCCATCAGTGGAGAGAGGGTCCACGGTGAAGCTTTCTTT. Amino acid sequence: CAISGERVHGEAFF.

This clone was counted between two and nine times. The chain is built from TRBV19 and TRBJ2-2; 7 nucleotides match TRBD1. This CDR3 has 17 amino acids. Trimming removed 9 bases from V and 5 bases from J; junction bases left unmatched: 18. The germline CDR1 and CDR2 sequences are LNHDA and SQIVND (reference sequence). The CDR3 coding sequence is TGTGCCAGCAGAGGCATACTCGGACAGGTCGGGACCGGGGAGCTGTTTTTT. Translating it yields CASRGILGQVGTGELFF.

CDR3 region: CASSLVKGGGYGYTF. The CDR3 DNA reads as TGTGCCAGCAGCTTAGTTAAGGGGGGGGGCTATGGCTACACCTTC. The chain links TRBV7-8 to TRBJ1-2; D perhaps matches TRBD1 (6 bases). The CDR3 length is 15 residues. The germline V and J ends were trimmed by 1 base and 4 bases, with 13 bases remaining between them. From germline, CDR1 is SGHVS and CDR2 FQNEAQ.

The chain links TRBV5-1 to TRBJ2-7; tentative D call: TRBD1 (7 bases). The CDR3 has 16 amino acids. The germline V gene encodes CDR1 SGHRS and CDR2 YFSETQ. V was cut by 0 bases and J by 0 bases, with 13 bases left in between. In nucleotides, the CDR3 is TGCGCCAGCAGCTTGGATCGGCAGGGGGGCTCCTACGAGCAGTACTTC. This gives the protein CASSLDRQGGSYEQYF.

This clone has a single count. This rearrangement joins TRBV27 to TRBJ1-1; no reliable D call. The V gene lost 3 bases and the J gene lost 2 bases, with 7 bases spanning the gap. Looked up from germline, CDR1 is MNHEY and CDR2 is SMNVEV (reference sequence). The CDR3 is 13 amino acids. Written as DNA, the CDR3 is TGTGCCAGCAGTTTTTCAGGCAACACTGAAGCTTTCTTT. The encoded protein is CASSFSGNTEAFF.

CDR3 in DNA: TGTGCCACCTGGACACCTGAAGTTAGCTCCTACGAGCAGTACTTC. The encoded protein is CATWTPEVSSYEQYF. The genes are TRBV10-3 and TRBJ2-7; D perhaps matches TRBD1 (5 bases). Trimming removed 10 bases at V and 0 bases at J, with 19 bases between. The CDR3 is 15 residues long. Per germline, CDR1 ENHRY and CDR2 SYGVKD.

This clone appeared a few times. The chain combines TRBV19 with TRBJ1-6, with TRBD1 identical over 7 bases. The CDR3 consists of 14 residues. J lost 7 bases, V lost 1 base, and 1 base had no gene match. The V gene's germline CDR1 is LNHDA and CDR2 SQIVND (reference sequence). The CDR3 nucleotides are TGTGCCAGTAGTATAGGACAGGGCAATTCACCCCTCCACTTT. Encoded protein: CASSIGQGNSPLHF.

The J gene is TRBJ1-6, the V gene TRBV7-2, with a tentative D call TRBD1 (5 bases). Germline-derived CDR1 and CDR2 are SGHTA and FQGNSA. With 5 bases removed from V and 8 bases from J, the gap between germline ends came to 13 bases. The CDR3 covers 14 residues. The CDR3 DNA reads TGTGCCAGCAGCCCGAGCCCAGGGTATTCACCCCTCCACTTT. Translated, it gives CASSPSPGYSPLHF.

V is TRBV4-1 and J is TRBJ2-3; TRBD2 aligns across 8 bases. The CDR3 is 16 amino acids. From germline, CDR1 is MGHRA and CDR2 YSYEKL. Trimming cost V 1 base and J 0 bases; bases outside gene matches: 3. The CDR3 sequence is CASSQGTSSSTDTQYF. The DNA for the CDR3 is TGCGCCAGCAGCCAAGGGACTAGCAGTAGCACAGATACGCAGTATTTT.

This chain joins TRBV27 and TRBJ1-5; TRBD1 agrees at 8 bases. The V and J ends lost 3 bases and 2 bases, in that order; junction bases with no gene match: 0. Germline assignment: CDR1 MNHEY and CDR2 SMNVEV (reference sequence). The CDR3 runs 14 residues. Here the CDR3 DNA reads TGTGCCAGCAGTTTCAGGGGGCGCAATCAGCCCCAGCATTTT. Amino acid sequence: CASSFRGRNQPQHF.

This chain uses TRBV6-1 with TRBJ1-2, with no clear D. Germline V gives CDR1 MNHNS, CDR2 SASEGT. The CDR3 totals 12 residues. V was shortened by 6 bases and J by 1 base, with 6 bases between the two germline ends. The CDR3 bases are TGTGCCAGCAGGGCCTTTAACTATGGCTACACCTTC. Translation gives CASRAFNYGYTF.

This clone was seen more than once but under ten times. The rearrangement joins TRBV9 to TRBJ1-3, with D uncertain. The V end lost 0 bases, the J end lost 4 bases, and 11 bases lay between the germline ends. The CDR3 consists of 15 residues. From germline, CDR1 is SGDLS and CDR2 YYNGEE. The CDR3 sequence: CASSVGGLKGNTIYF. CDR3 coding DNA: TGTGCCAGCAGCGTAGGCGGCTTAAAGGGAAACACCATATATTTT.